The following is a T cell receptor (beta chain) sequence with its context. The clone's antigen remains unknown. Base qualities were left out, and no much larger clone turns up one base away. The sample is drawn from a study of cytomegalovirus exposure and HLA in healthy donors (dated by TCRdb to about 2017). With respect to the entire study: An earlier analysis of 587 of the donors reported 250 to 300 Gb of sequence data and roughly 120 million unique TCR beta sequences obtained from roughly 180 million T cells. Around 330 gigabases of sequencing data and approximately 92 million unique TCR sequences made up an early release that covered 640 HLA-typed donors. The genetic ancestry cluster associated with self-reported Caucasian donors included 81% of the roughly 410 genotyped donors. The study aimed to test whether signatures of past pathogen exposure could be identified by cataloging public T cell receptors. The study profiled the T cell repertoires of hundreds of subjects by immunosequencing and related them to cytomegalovirus serostatus. In addition to the first cohort of 666 subjects, a separate validation cohort of approximately 120 different subjects was used. To predict cytomegalovirus infection status, the study brought together high-throughput TCR immunosequencing, statistical association of individual TCRs with disease status, and machine learning. A later analysis re-analyzed previously published TCR beta repertoires from approximately 700 donors and added high-resolution HLA genotyping to study TCR occurrence patterns. In the later analysis, no new phenotypic data were used to find candidate immune exposures; instead, reliance was placed on TCR beta sequences and their occurrence across donors. An earlier analysis of nearly 600 of the donors applied high-throughput TCR beta sequencing to assess whether each TCR beta V gene segment acted as functional or pseudogenic. Donor age, sex, ethnicity and CMV serostatus were compiled alongside the repertoire data. Genome-wide SNP genotypes for about 65% of the 666 donors were used in a later genetic analysis, which treated that subset as a discovery cohort. Every discovery cohort repertoire had been produced on one sequencing platform. Both class I and class II loci were covered by HLA typing, at four-digit resolution. Typing coverage varied by locus: roughly 629-630 donors for A, B, C, DRB1 and DQB1; under 550 for DQA1; some 610 for DPA1; approximately 450 for DPB1. Because of strong linkage in the cohort, 5 or 6 DR-DQ haplotypes were treated as single units for association and clustering. On average, roughly 250,000 unique TCR beta nucleotide sequences were sequenced per donor among a few hundred genotyped donors of the cohort, with roughly 19% of those sequences being non-productive.

Study-wide conclusions, independent of this receptor: When HLA alleles, especially DR and DQ, strongly co-occurred, TCR associations were difficult to assign to individual alleles. The cohort was sequenced for TCR beta chains only, and without alpha or paired-chain data the features that could be detected were limited. An association between a missense DCLRE1C variant and V-gene and J-gene trimming of TCR beta chains was found in a later genetic analysis and replicated in an independent cohort. Roughly uniform sequencing depth across donors was assumed in presence/absence analyses, although this assumption may not hold. Because counts were too low, around 18 rarely observed V segments, including chromosome 9 orphons, were left out of the earlier analysis of 587 of the donors. Specific HLA alleles were associated with 16,951 TCR beta sequences at a false discovery rate of 0.05 in a later analysis. CMV serostatus was the only immune exposure information available for the cohort. A group of highly shared sequence variants was considered likely to be a technical artifact of the sequencing pipeline. A later genetic analysis reported fewer N-insertions in productive TCRs among donors in an Asian-associated ancestry cluster than the approximately 700-donor mean. The authors suggested that the approach could potentially be generalized to other disease states and immunological phenotypes. In a later analysis, the rate of TCR association differed among HLA loci, with DRB1 alleles having the most associated TCRs and HLA-C alleles having the fewest. Several of the top co-occurrence clusters appeared to be linked to parvovirus B19, influenza, CMV and Epstein-Barr virus, according to a later analysis. In vitro tests confirmed that three of the cytomegalovirus-associated TCR beta chains recognize cytomegalovirus antigens. Linkage disequilibrium might explain the correlated functional status among segregating V segments, but an unknown experimental factor could not be excluded. According to a later analysis, most CMV-associated TCR beta chains appeared to be HLA-restricted, and the HLA associations seemed to be driven largely by CMV exposure. The study gave a list of 150 to 200 TCR beta chains associated with cytomegalovirus. Some IMGT-functional V segments, including TRBV6-2 and TRBV6-3, could not be told apart with the 87-base-pair reads, so those segments were excluded. Across donors, most TCR sequences were observed very rarely, whereas some public TCRs were present in many individuals. Because HLA typing was unavailable for some donors at each locus, only the typed subset was used in association tests. A later analysis found that HLA-associated TCR beta chains were more clonally expanded and had lower generation probabilities than equally common non-associated chains. The classifier was reported to diagnose cytomegalovirus status with high specificity and sensitivity in both the original and validation cohorts. Broadly in line with IMGT annotations, most TCR beta V segments showed up in productive rearrangements about 87% or about 30% of the time in an earlier analysis of approximately 600 of the donors. A further reported finding was that TCR beta sequences accurately predicted the HLA-A and HLA-B alleles for most subjects in the first cohort.

Receptor amplification or capture employed the immunoSEQ multiplex PCR assay. For the multiplex PCR, a mixture combining 60 forward primers for TCR Vbeta segments and 13 reverse primers for TCR Jbeta segments was used. A multiplex PCR assay on genomic DNA amplified the CDR3 region of rearranged TCR beta genes. The Illumina HiSeq System was used to sequence the amplified TCR beta libraries as 87-base-pair reads. In the paper's pipeline: In a later analysis, about 80 million unique TCR beta chains were counted across the 666 repertoires, and approximately 9.9 million of these chains were shared by at least two donors. To remove PCR and sequencing errors, raw reads were error-corrected and collapsed into unique sequences using a nearest-neighbor algorithm that merged closely related sequences. CDR3 sequences were aligned to IMGT reference sequences to assign V, D and J gene segments. For a sequence to be retained, at least a six-nucleotide match to both a V gene segment and a J gene segment was required. Rearrangements were classified as productive when the CDR3 lacked stop codons and remained in frame with V and J, and all other rearrangements were classified as non-productive. Following IMGT convention, CDR3 was defined as the stretch from the second conserved V-encoded cysteine up to the conserved J-encoded phenylalanine. The earlier analysis of about 500 of the donors excluded sequences that lacked an unambiguous match to a single V gene segment. An earlier analysis of fewer than 750 of the donors classified V segments as functional when productive rearrangements were above 56.7% and as segregating when the standard deviation between donors was above 5%. A statistical classification framework was built for diagnosing cytomegalovirus status from the catalog of TCR beta chain sequences. A later analysis assigned V and J genes by comparing TCR nucleotide sequences with IMGT/GENE-DB human TR gene sequences. In a later analysis, CDR3 sequences and most-parsimonious VDJ recombination scenarios were assigned using the TCRdist pipeline. A later analysis defined each TCR beta chain by its CDR3 amino acid sequence plus V-gene family, and excluded reads lacking a unique V-gene family. A later analysis removed roughly 590 highly shared, low-generation-probability nucleotide sequences to deal with suspected cross-contamination and a sequencing artifact. In a later analysis, a clonal expansion index was calculated for each public chain from normalized within-repertoire ranks of inferred template counts. Generation probabilities in a later analysis came from a VDJ recombination model fitted to out-of-frame rearrangements, and those results were checked against IGoR. In a later analysis, hypergeometric tests were used to score TCR-TCR, TCR-HLA and TCR-CMV co-occurrence, with a repertoire-size bias correction applied to TCR pairs. In a later analysis, false discovery rates were estimated by permuting HLA or CMV assignments 20 times. In a later analysis, co-occurring TCRs were grouped with DBSCAN, and TCRdist sequence similarity was added when clustering was performed within HLA-allele-positive subsets. Repertoires with fewer than 30,000 or more than 120,000 public chains, plus five repertoires with anomalous nucleotide sharing, were excluded from co-occurrence clustering. TCRdb holds this immuneACCESS table with in-frame rearrangements only. Some clones are missing; in checked studies, unresolved V genes explain under half, and the rest has no known cause. The V and J calls and clone size are taken from that table; D and trimming were inferred from the DNA. The sample table contains under 300,000 clones; only one count was recorded for 81% of them. Jointly, the top ten make up around 8.6% of the sample.

Measured from the cysteine to the phenylalanine, the CDR3 is 14 residues long. Only the CDR3 portion is preserved as DNA: 42 bases, with reading frame beginning at the first base. Clipping removes 8 bases from V and 8 bases from J, with 9 as the unmatched junction base count. CDR1 SNHLY and CDR2 FYNNEI were looked up in the germline V gene. In total, around 600 healthy bone marrow donors made up the cohort. All cohort members were sampled while nominally healthy, although unrecorded immune exposures were likely present. The donor tested CMV seropositive and was one of the 289 seropositive cohort members. A peripheral blood sample was collected from each donor, and TCR beta sequencing was performed on peripheral blood mononuclear cells. The Qiagen DNeasy Blood Extraction Kit was used to extract genomic DNA from the blood cell samples.

The specimen sequenced was PBMCs. Recombination joined TRBV2 with TRBJ1-6, with TRBD1 matching 7 junction bases. The clonotype was recovered from a woman aged 55-75 years in good health and CMV-seropositive. Here is the DNA: TGTGCCAGCGGTGCAGGGGGAGGTGATTCACCCCTCCACTTT. Its protein reads: CASGAGGGDSPLHF.